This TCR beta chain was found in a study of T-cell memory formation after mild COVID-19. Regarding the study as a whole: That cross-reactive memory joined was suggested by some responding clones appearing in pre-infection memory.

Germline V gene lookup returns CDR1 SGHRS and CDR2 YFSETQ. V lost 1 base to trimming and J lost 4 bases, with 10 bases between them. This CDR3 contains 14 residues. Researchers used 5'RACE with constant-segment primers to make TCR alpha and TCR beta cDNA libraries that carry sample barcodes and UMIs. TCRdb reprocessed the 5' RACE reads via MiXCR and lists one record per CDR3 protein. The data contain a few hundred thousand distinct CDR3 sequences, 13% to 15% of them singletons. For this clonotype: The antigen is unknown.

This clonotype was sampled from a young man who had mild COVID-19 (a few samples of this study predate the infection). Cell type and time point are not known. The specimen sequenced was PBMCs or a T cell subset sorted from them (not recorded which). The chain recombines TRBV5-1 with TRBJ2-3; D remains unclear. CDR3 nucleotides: TGCGCCAGCAGCTTGAGAGTAGGGTCAGATACGCAGTATTTT. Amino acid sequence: CASSLRVGSDTQYF.